This T cell receptor beta chain was captured in a study of PD-1 blockade in mismatch repair-deficient tumors. Whole-study context: All were previously treated, progressing patients with eleven to twelve mismatch repair-deficient cancer types.

Sequencing was performed with immunoSEQ multiplex PCR; in TCRdb, only in-frame clones are kept and a portion is missing. Seen here are tens of thousands of clones, roughly 78% observed once, and the top ten hold more than 2.5%. Comments on this clone: No antigen is known for it.

Overall study results and limits: After pembrolizumab, tumor-resident clones rose rapidly, then generally contracted before radiologic responses.

Looked up from germline, CDR1 is SGDLS and CDR2 is YYNGEE. The V gene lost 0 bases and the J gene lost 2 bases, with 14 bases spanning the gap. This CDR3 contains 16 residues. All patients were mismatch repair deficient, assessed by either PCR or immunohistochemistry. TCRs were sequenced from three patients responding to pembrolizumab. The V and J genes are TRBV9 and TRBJ1-2; tentatively, D is TRBD1 (5 bases). The sequence was collected from an adult with mismatch repair-deficient cancer. This specimen consisted of peripheral blood, obtained 4 weeks after starting pembrolizumab. CDR3 sequence: CASSVASLDRNYGYTF. Here the CDR3 DNA reads TGTGCCAGCAGCGTAGCATCATTAGACAGAAACTATGGCTACACCTTC.